These T cell receptor beta chains were read from a single sample in a study of spatial heterogeneity in lung cancer. TCRdb analysed the 5' RACE reads with MiXCR anew, one entry per CDR3 protein. In the table there are some 13,000 distinct CDR3 sequences, approximately 15% of which are singletons. Material: PBMCs, obtained at surgery. The receptors originated from a female donor with early-stage non-small cell lung cancer. Both conserved end residues are trimmed from each CDR3.

cdr3_length j_call v_call cdr3_aa
11 TRBJ2-5 TRBV24-1 ATSDLAEETQY
14 TRBJ2-3 TRBV5-1 ASSFELQGDADTQY
14 TRBJ2-7 TRBV5-4 ASSSGGQAGGRGQY
11 TRBJ1-3 TRBV2 ASSEIERNTIY
14 TRBJ2-3 TRBV5-1 ASSLGQGAITDTQY
11 TRBJ1-3 TRBV12-3/TRBV12-4 ASSSSGANTIY
12 TRBJ2-5 TRBV7-6 ASSLMTGKETQY
13 TRBJ2-3 TRBV10-2 ASSPQRGKGDTQY
16 TRBJ2-7 TRBV7-8 ASSLGLAGEEGLYEQY
9 TRBJ1-2 TRBV20-1 SASVSYGYT
15 TRBJ2-1 TRBV4-3 ASSQGRIAGGYNEQF
11 TRBJ2-7 TRBV29-1 SVGTGATYEQY
12 TRBJ2-3 TRBV7-2 ASSPRTSPDTQY
11 TRBJ1-1 TRBV29-1 SVARNMNTEAF
13 TRBJ1-1 TRBV6-2/TRBV6-3 ASSYPGRENTEAF
13 TRBJ2-3 TRBV12-3/TRBV12-4 ASSSYGQSTDTQY
15 TRBJ2-2 TRBV6-5 ASSYSGAGVTPGELF
13 TRBJ2-5 TRBV7-2 ASSYDRGLVETQY
13 TRBJ2-2 TRBV5-1 ASASSRVRTGELF
10 TRBJ2-7 TRBV29-1 SVAWGSYEQY
15 TRBJ2-7 TRBV3-1 ASSQGVPTGGAREQY
12 TRBJ2-6 TRBV30 AWSLSSGANVLT
12 TRBJ1-6 TRBV2 ASRDPTGVSPLH
13 TRBJ2-5 TRBV5-1 ASSLELAGVKTQY
12 TRBJ1-5 TRBV6-2/TRBV6-3 ASSSTVRGQPQH
14 TRBJ2-6 TRBV25-1 ASSVRSYSGANVLT
10 TRBJ2-1 TRBV7-9 ASSLATPEQF
12 TRBJ2-1 TRBV12-3/TRBV12-4 ASGWGAPYNEQF
13 TRBJ1-2 TRBV7-2 ASSAQTGADYGYT
10 TRBJ1-1 TRBV29-1 SVAAVNTEAF
13 TRBJ2-1 TRBV27 ASSFLSGNHNEQF
12 TRBJ2-1 TRBV7-2 ASSPSGRHNEQF
13 TRBJ1-2 TRBV5-5 ASSPWTGLNYGYT
12 TRBJ2-7 TRBV5-1 ASSSRQASYEQY
13 TRBJ2-7 TRBV28 ASRETGTGNYEQY
14 TRBJ2-3 TRBV5-1 ASSPGGQRSTDTQY
13 TRBJ1-2 TRBV7-8 ASSLARRGDYGYT
14 TRBJ2-7 TRBV11-1 ASSPQPGLAGGEQY
11 TRBJ1-6 TRBV7-2 ASSLGVNSPLH
12 TRBJ2-3 TRBV5-8 ASSFERLKDTQY
11 TRBJ2-5 TRBV29-1 SVESPGSETQY
13 TRBJ2-3 TRBV5-1 ASKAQGYLTDTQY
14 TRBJ2-7 TRBV5-1 ASSSNSGTDTYEQY
11 TRBJ2-1 TRBV29-1 SVGKTRGYEQF
12 TRBJ2-2 TRBV6-5 ASRPLAGTGELF
13 TRBJ1-1 TRBV3-1 ASSRSGGRDTEAF
13 TRBJ2-3 TRBV6-2/TRBV6-3 ASSSRDRPTDTQY
11 TRBJ2-3 TRBV5-6 ASSYRGADTQY
11 TRBJ2-7 TRBV7-2 ASSFGGSYEQY
15 TRBJ2-6 TRBV27 ASSGGQGASGANVLT
13 TRBJ2-3 TRBV7-2 ASSLIGGGRDTQY
11 TRBJ1-2 TRBV7-2 ASSRDGAGGYT
12 TRBJ2-5 TRBV2 ASSDTLGQETQY
8 TRBJ1-4 TRBV7-7 ASSLLEQI
13 TRBJ2-1 TRBV5-8 ASSFGTVVYNEQF
14 TRBJ2-2 TRBV7-6 ASSHNRFSNTGELF
12 TRBJ1-5 TRBV27 ASSSDRGIQPQH
11 TRBJ2-1 TRBV7-2 ASDRGSYNEQF